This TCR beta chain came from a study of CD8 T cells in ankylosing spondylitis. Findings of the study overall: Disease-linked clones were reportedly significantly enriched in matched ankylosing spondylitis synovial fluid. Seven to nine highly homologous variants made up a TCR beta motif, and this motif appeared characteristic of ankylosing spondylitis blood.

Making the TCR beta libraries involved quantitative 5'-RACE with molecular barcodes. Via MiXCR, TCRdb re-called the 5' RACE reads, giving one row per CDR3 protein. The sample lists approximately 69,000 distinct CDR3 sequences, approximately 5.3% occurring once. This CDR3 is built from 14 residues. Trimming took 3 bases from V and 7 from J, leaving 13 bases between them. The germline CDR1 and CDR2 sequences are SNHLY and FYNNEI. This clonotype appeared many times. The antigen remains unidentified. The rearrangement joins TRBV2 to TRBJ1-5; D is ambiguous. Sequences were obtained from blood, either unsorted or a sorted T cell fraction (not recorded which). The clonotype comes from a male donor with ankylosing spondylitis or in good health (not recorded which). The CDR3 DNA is TGTGCCAGCAGTGATCCCTCCAGGTGGCAGCCCCAGCATTTT. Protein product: CASSDPSRWQPQHF.